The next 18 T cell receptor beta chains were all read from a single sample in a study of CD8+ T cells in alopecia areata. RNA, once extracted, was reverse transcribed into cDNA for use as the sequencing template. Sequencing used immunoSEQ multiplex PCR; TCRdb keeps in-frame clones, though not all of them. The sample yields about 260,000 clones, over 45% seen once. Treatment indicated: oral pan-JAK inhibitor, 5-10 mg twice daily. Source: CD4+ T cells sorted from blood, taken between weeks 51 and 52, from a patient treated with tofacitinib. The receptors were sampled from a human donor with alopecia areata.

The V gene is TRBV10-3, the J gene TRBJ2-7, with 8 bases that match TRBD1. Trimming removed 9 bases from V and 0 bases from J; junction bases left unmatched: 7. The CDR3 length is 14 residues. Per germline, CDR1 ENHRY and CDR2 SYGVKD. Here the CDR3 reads CAITVDRDSYEQYF. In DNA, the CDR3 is TGTGCCATTACTGTGGACAGGGACTCCTACGAGCAGTACTTC.

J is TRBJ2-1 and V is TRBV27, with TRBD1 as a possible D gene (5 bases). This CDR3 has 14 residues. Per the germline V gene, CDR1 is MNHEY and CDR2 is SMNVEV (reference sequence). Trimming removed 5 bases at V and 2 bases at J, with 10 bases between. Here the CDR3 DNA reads TGTGCCAGCAGTCACCGACAGACCTACAATGAGCAGTTCTTC. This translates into CASSHRQTYNEQFF.

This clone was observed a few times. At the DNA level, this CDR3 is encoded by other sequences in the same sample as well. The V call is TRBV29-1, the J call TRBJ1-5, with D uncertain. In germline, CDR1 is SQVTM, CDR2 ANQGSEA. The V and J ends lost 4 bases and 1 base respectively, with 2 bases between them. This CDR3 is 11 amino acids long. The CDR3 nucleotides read TGCAGCGTTGGGAGCAATCAGCCCCAGCATTTT. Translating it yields CSVGSNQPQHF. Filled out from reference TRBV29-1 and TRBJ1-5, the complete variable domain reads SAVISQKPSRDICQRGTSLTIQCQVDSQVTMMFWYRQQPGQSLTLIATANQGSEATYESGFVIDKFPISRPNLTFSTLTVSNMSPEDSSIYLCSVGSNQPQHFGDGTRLSIL.

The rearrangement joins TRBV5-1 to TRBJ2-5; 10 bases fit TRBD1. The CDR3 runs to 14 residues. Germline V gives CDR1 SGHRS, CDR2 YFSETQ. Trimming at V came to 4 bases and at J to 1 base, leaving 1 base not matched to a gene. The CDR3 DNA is TGCGCCAGCAGCGGACAGGGGGGCCAAGAGACCCAGTACTTC. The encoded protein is CASSGQGGQETQYF.

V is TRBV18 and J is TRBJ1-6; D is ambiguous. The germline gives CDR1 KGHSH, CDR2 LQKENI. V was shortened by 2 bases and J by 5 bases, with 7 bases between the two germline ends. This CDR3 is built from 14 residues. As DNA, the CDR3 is TGTGCCAGCTCACCAAGAATCGATAATTCACCCCTCCACTTT. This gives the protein CASSPRIDNSPLHF.

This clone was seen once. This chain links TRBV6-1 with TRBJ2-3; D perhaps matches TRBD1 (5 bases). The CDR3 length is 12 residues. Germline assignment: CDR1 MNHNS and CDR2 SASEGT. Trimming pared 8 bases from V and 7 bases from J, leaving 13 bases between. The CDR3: CASLDRMNTQYF. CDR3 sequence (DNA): TGTGCCAGCCTAGACAGAATGAATACGCAGTATTTT.

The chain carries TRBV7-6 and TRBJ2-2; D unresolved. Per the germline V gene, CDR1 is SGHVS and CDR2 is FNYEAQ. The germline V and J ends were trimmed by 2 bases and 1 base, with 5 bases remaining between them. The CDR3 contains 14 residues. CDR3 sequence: CASSLYENTGELFF. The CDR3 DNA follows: TGTGCCAGCAGCTTATACGAGAACACCGGGGAGCTGTTTTTT.

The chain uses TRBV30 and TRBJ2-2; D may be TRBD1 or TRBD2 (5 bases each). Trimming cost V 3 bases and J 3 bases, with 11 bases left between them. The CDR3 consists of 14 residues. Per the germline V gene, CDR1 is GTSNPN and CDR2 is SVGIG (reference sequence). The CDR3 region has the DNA TGTGCCTGGAGCGGAACGGGACACACCGGGGAGCTGTTTTTT. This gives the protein CAWSGTGHTGELFF.

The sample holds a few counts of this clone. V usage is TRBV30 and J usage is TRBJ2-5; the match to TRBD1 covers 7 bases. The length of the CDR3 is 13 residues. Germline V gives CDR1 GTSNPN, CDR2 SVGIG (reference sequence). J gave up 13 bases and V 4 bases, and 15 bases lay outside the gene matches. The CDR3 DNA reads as TGTGCCTGGACCCAGGGGCAGGGGGAGATCCTGTACTTC. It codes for CAWTQGQGEILYF.

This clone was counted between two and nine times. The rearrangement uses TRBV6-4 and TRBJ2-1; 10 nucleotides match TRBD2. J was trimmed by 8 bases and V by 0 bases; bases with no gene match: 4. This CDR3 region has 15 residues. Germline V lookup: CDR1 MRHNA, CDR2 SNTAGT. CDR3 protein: CASSDSGLARDEQFF. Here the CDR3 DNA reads TGTGCCAGCAGTGACTCGGGACTAGCGAGGGATGAGCAGTTCTTC.

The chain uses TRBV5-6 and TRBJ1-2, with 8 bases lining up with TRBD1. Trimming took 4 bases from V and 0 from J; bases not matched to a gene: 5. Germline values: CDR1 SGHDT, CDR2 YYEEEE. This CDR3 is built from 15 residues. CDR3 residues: CASSPGQGSNYGYTF. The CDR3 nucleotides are TGTGCCAGCAGCCCCGGACAGGGATCTAACTATGGCTACACCTTC.

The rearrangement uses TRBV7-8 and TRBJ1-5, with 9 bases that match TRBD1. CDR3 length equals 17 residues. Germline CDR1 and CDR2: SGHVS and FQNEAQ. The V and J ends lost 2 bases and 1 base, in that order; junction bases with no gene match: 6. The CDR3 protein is CASSLMGTGYSNQPQHF. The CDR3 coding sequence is TGTGCCAGCAGCTTAATGGGGACAGGGTACAGCAATCAGCCCCAGCATTTT.

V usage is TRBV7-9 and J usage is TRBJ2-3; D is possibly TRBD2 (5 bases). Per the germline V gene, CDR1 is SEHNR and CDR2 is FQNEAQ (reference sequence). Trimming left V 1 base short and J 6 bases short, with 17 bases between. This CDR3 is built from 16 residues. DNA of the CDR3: TGTGCCAGCAGCTTAGGCTCCGTTCTAGCCGGGGATACGCAGTATTTT. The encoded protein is CASSLGSVLAGDTQYF. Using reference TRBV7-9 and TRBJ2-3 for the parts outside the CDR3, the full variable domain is DTGVSQNPRHKITKRGQNVTFRCDPISEHNRLYWYRQTLGQGPEFLTYFQNEAQLEKSRLLSDRFSAERPKGSFSTLEIQRTEQGDSAMYLCASSLGSVLAGDTQYFGPGTRLTVL.

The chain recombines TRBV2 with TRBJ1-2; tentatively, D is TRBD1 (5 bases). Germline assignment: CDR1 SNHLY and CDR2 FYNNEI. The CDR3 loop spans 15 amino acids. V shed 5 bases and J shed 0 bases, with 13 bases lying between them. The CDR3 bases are TGTGCCAGCAGTCCTTGGGGGGGATCTAACTATGGCTACACCTTC. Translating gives CASSPWGGSNYGYTF.

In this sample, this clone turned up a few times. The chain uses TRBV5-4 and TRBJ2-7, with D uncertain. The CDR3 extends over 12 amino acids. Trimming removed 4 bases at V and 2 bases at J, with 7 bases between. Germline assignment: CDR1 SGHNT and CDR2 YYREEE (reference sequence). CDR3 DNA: TGTGCCAGCAGCACCAATACCTACGAGCAGTACTTC. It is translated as CASSTNTYEQYF.

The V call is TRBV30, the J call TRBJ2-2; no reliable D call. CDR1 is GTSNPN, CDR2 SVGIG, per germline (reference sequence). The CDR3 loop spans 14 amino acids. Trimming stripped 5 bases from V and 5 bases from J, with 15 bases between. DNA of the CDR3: TGTGCCTGGTCGTTGGGATTGGGGACCGGGGAGCTGTTTTTT. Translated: CAWSLGLGTGELFF.

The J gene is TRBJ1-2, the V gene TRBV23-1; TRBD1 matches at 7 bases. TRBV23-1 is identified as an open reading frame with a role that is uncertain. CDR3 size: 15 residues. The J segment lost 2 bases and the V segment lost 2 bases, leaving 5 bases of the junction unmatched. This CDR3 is CASSQEVTGNYGYTF. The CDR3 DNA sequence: TGCGCCAGCAGTCAAGAGGTGACAGGGAACTATGGCTACACCTTC.

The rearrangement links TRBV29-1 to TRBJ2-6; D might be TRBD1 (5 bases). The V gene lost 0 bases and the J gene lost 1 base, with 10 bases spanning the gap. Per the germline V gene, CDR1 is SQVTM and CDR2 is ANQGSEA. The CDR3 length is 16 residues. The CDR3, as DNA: TGCAGCGTTGAAGAGCAGGGTTGGTCTGGGGCCAACGTCCTGACTTTC. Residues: CSVEEQGWSGANVLTF.